A single sample gave rise to the 2 T cell receptor beta chains below, sequenced in a study of radiotherapy plus CTLA-4 blockade in lung cancer. Using immunoSEQ multiplex PCR, the repertoire was profiled, and TCRdb retains in-frame clones only, with some absent. The sample includes some 74,000 clones, 78% of them seen just once. Here the sequenced sample was peripheral blood, taken from a patient treated with radiotherapy plus ipilimumab. These receptors all stem from a human donor with non-small cell lung cancer who had a complete response to radiotherapy plus ipilimumab.

This chain links TRBV19 with TRBJ2-7; 8 bases align to TRBD1. Unmatched junction bases numbered 9, after V lost 4 bases and J lost 4 bases. This CDR3 has 15 residues. Per the germline V gene, CDR1 is LNHDA and CDR2 is SQIVND (reference sequence). The CDR3 DNA is TGTGCCAGTAGTACCCCGTTCAGGGGGCTTTACGAGCAGTACTTC. Its translation is CASSTPFRGLYEQYF. Together with reference TRBV19 and TRBJ2-7, the CDR3 gives the full variable domain: DGGITQSPKYLFRKEGQNVTLSCEQNLNHDAMYWYRQDPGQGLRLIYYSQIVNDFQKGDIAEGYSVSREKKESFPLTVTSAQKNPTAFYLCASSTPFRGLYEQYFGPGTRLTVT.

V gene TRBV2 combines with J gene TRBJ2-1; D is undetermined. Trimming cost V 4 bases and J 0 bases, with 7 bases left between them. The CDR3 totals 14 residues. Germline CDR1 SNHLY, CDR2 FYNNEI. CDR3 coding DNA: TGTGCCAGCAGTGGTACCAGCTCCTACAATGAGCAGTTCTTC. Translation: CASSGTSSYNEQFF.